This T cell receptor (beta chain) originates from a study of shared clonotypes between healthy human individuals. A CD45RA-negative memory subset and a CD45RA+ naive subset were separated from the CD4+ cells. Using around 200 ng DNA, about 29,000 T cell genomes, the sorted-subset replicate PCRs were run. Measured with immunoSEQ multiplex PCR; TCRdb has only the in-frame clones, and not every one. The sample has approximately 1,500,000 clones, 96% seen once. Germline-derived CDR1 and CDR2 are SGHNT and YYREEE (reference sequence). The CDR3 length is 15 residues. V shed 4 bases and J shed 2 bases, with 15 bases lying between them. Study results and caveats: Sorted-subset sequencing, rarefaction showed, was incomplete despite large depth. It was only blood that was sampled, and tissue repertoires likely differ.

A word on this clone: Antigen specificity is unknown.

The gene calls are TRBV5-4 and TRBJ1-1, with D perhaps matching TRBD1 (5 bases). This TCR derives from a young man in good health. Sequenced: naive CD4+ T cells sorted from blood. Subset meaning: CD45RA+ positively selected. The CDR3 bases are TGTGCCAGCAGCCATTTCAGGGACGGAAACACTGAAGCTTTCTTT. It translates to CASSHFRDGNTEAFF.